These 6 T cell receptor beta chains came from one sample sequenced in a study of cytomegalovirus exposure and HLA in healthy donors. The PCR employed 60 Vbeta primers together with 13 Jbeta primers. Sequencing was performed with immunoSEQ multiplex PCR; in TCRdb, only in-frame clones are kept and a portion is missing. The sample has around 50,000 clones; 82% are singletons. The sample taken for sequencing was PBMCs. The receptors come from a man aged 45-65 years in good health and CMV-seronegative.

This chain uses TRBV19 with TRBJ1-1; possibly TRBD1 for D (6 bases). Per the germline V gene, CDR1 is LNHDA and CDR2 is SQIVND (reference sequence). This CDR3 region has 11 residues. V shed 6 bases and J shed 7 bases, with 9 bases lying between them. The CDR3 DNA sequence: TGTGCCAGTAGGAGGACAGTTGAAGCTTTCTTT. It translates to CASRRTVEAFF.

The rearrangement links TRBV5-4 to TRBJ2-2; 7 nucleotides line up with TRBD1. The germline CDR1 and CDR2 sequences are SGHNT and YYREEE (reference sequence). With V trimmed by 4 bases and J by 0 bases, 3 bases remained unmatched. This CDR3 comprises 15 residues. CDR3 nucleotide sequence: TGTGCCAGCAGCAACGACAGGGCGAACACCGGGGAGCTGTTTTTT. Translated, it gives CASSNDRANTGELFF.

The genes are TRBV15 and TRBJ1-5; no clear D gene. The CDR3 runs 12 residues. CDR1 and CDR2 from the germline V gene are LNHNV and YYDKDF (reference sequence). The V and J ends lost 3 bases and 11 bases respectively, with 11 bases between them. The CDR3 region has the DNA TGTGCCACCAGCAGGTCTAGTGAGTCCCAGCATTTT. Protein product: CATSRSSESQHF.

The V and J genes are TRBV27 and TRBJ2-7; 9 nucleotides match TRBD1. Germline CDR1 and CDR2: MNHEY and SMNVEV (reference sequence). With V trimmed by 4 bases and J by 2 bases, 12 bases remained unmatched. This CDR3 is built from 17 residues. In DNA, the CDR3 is TGTGCCAGCAGTTCCACCGCCGGGACAGGGATTCCCTACGAGCAGTACTTC. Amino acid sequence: CASSSTAGTGIPYEQYF.

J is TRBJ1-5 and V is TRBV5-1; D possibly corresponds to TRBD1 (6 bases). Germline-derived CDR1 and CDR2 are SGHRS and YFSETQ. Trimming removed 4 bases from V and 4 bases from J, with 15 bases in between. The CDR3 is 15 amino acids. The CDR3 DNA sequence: TGCGCCAGCAGCCAGGTCGGGGGGCTAAATCAGCCCCAGCATTTT. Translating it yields CASSQVGGLNQPQHF. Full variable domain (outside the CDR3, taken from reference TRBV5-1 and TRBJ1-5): KAGVTQTPRYLIKTRGQQVTLSCSPISGHRSVSWYQQTPGQGLQFLFEYFSETQRNKGNFPGRFSGRQFSNSRSEMNVSTLELGDSALYLCASSQVGGLNQPQHFGDGTRLSIL.

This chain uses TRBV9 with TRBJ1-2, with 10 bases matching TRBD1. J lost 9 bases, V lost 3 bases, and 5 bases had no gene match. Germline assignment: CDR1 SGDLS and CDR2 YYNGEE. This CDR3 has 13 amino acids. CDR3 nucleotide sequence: TGTGCCAGCAGCGCCGGACAGGGGGGTAGCTACACCTTC. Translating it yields CASSAGQGGSYTF.